The 21 T cell receptor beta chains listed next were all sequenced from one sample in a study of technical replicates of blood from several donors. Assay: immunoSEQ multiplex PCR; the TCRdb copy retains only in-frame clones and omits some. Of 72,000 or so clones in the sample, approximately 90% are singletons; the top ten hold less than 0.5%. The sample was T cells isolated from PBMCs. These receptors all come from a human donor in good health.

The chain is built from TRBV5-1 and TRBJ1-2, with D possibly matching TRBD1 (6 bases). V lost 0 bases and J 8 bases, leaving 14 bases between the germline ends. The CDR3 covers 14 residues. Germline V gene sequence: CDR1 SGHRS, CDR2 YFSETQ. The CDR3 nucleotides are TGCGCCAGCAGCTTGGACAGGGTAATGGGCGGCTACACCTTC. Protein: CASSLDRVMGGYTF.

This chain's CDR3 is CATSRAGGQGYSYEQYF. The DNA for the CDR3 is TGTGCCACCAGCAGAGCCGGCGGACAGGGCTATTCCTACGAGCAGTACTTC. The chain joins TRBV15 to TRBJ2-7, with 8 bases matching TRBD1. The junction had 9 bases not matched to a gene; V was cut back by 1 base and J by 1 base. In germline, CDR1 is LNHNV, CDR2 YYDKDF (reference sequence). The CDR3 consists of 17 residues.

The chain recombines TRBV28 with TRBJ2-7, with a possible D match to TRBD1 (6 bases). V gave up 9 bases and J gave up 3 bases, with 24 bases separating them. CDR1 is MDHEN and CDR2 is SYDVKM in the germline V gene. CDR3 size: 16 residues. CDR3 bases: TGTGCCAGTACAGTTCAGGGGTTCTCACAGGGCTACGAGCAGTACTTC. It translates to CASTVQGFSQGYEQYF.

The rearrangement joins TRBV19 to TRBJ2-7; 9 bases line up with TRBD1. V trimming: 7 bases; J trimming: 5 bases; junction bases outside the gene matches: 9. Germline V gives CDR1 LNHDA, CDR2 SQIVND (reference sequence). This CDR3 region has 14 residues. The CDR3 loop is CASMVGQGEHEQYF. CDR3 sequence (DNA): TGTGCCAGTATGGTGGGACAGGGAGAACACGAGCAGTACTTC. Full variable domain (rest looked up from reference TRBV19 and TRBJ2-7): DGGITQSPKYLFRKEGQNVTLSCEQNLNHDAMYWYRQDPGQGLRLIYYSQIVNDFQKGDIAEGYSVSREKKESFPLTVTSAQKNPTAFYLCASMVGQGEHEQYFGPGTRLTVT.

The CDR3, as DNA: TGTGCCAGCAGACCAGGGTCCGGTGAGCAGTTCTTC. It codes for CASRPGSGEQFF. The chain couples TRBV13 to TRBJ2-1, with a tentative D call TRBD1 (5 bases). V dropped 6 bases and J dropped 9 bases, with 12 bases sitting between them. Germline CDR1 and CDR2: PRHDT and FYEKMQ (reference sequence). The CDR3 loop spans 12 amino acids.

The V and J genes are TRBV11-2 and TRBJ2-2, with D perhaps matching TRBD1 (6 bases). Germline V gene lookup returns CDR1 SGHAT and CDR2 FQNNGV. The CDR3 sequence is 15 residues long. V gave up 5 bases and J gave up 5 bases, with 15 bases separating them. In DNA form, the CDR3 reads TGTGCCAGCAGCCGAAAACTAACAGGGACCGGGGAGCTGTTTTTT. Encoded protein: CASSRKLTGTGELFF.

This clone was counted once. The chain's CDR3 is CASSPDRVWQETQYF. In nucleotides, the CDR3 is TGTGCCAGCAGTCCTGACAGGGTGTGGCAAGAGACCCAGTACTTC. The chain has TRBV27 and TRBJ2-5, with 7 nucleotides matching TRBD1. Germline CDR1 reads MNHEY; CDR2 reads SMNVEV (reference sequence). The CDR3 length is 15 residues. With V trimmed by 5 bases and J by 2 bases, 8 bases remained unmatched.

This chain joins TRBV4-1 and TRBJ2-7; D not resolved. Trimming shortened V by 2 bases and J by 0 bases, and 8 bases separated the two germline ends. The CDR3 is 14 amino acids. CDR1 is MGHRA and CDR2 is YSYEKL in the germline V gene. For the CDR3, the DNA is TGCGCCAGCAGCCAAAGAACTAACTCCTACGAGCAGTACTTC. It yields the protein CASSQRTNSYEQYF.

The chain is built from TRBV6-6 and TRBJ2-3; D is perhaps TRBD1 (6 bases). CDR3 length: 16 residues. The V gene's germline CDR1 is MNHNY and CDR2 SVGAGI (reference sequence). V shed 0 bases and J shed 0 bases, with 10 bases lying between them. The CDR3: CASSYSKRGSTDTQYF. DNA of the CDR3: TGTGCCAGCAGTTACTCCAAAAGGGGGAGCACAGATACGCAGTATTTT.

The J gene is TRBJ2-7, the V gene TRBV6-5, with TRBD1 identical over 7 bases. This CDR3 is built from 13 residues. After removal of 10 bases from V and 1 base from J, the junction contained 7 bases not matched to a gene. CDR1 is MNHEY and CDR2 is SVGAGI in the germline V gene. The CDR3 reads CATGDRSSYEQYF. CDR3 DNA: TGTGCCACCGGGGACAGATCTTCCTACGAGCAGTACTTC.

The chain has TRBV7-2 and TRBJ2-1; 9 bases agree with TRBD2. Germline V gene sequence: CDR1 SGHTA, CDR2 FQGNSA. This CDR3 spans 15 amino acids. V lost 5 bases and J lost 8; bases outside the gene matches: 10. CDR3 amino acids: CASSGSGSPFDEQFF. The CDR3 coding sequence is TGTGCCAGCAGCGGTAGCGGGAGCCCGTTCGATGAGCAGTTCTTC.

CDR3 DNA: TGTGCCAGCAGCTTAGATCTGAGGAACACTGAAGCTTTCTTT. This translates into CASSLDLRNTEAFF. This chain uses TRBV11-2 with TRBJ1-1; D unclear. The CDR3 sequence is 14 residues long. The ends were cut back, 0 bases at V and 1 base at J, with 6 bases in the middle. Germline CDR1 is SGHAT and CDR2 is FQNNGV. Combining the CDR3 with reference TRBV11-2 and TRBJ1-1 gives the whole variable domain EAGVAQSPRYKIIEKRQSVAFWCNPISGHATLYWYQQILGQGPKLLIQFQNNGVVDDSQLPKDRFSAERLKGVDSTLKIQPAKLEDSAVYLCASSLDLRNTEAFFGQGTRLTVV.

The gene calls are TRBV7-3 and TRBJ2-1; D uncertain. Germline-derived CDR1 and CDR2 are SGHTA and FQGTGA. Trimming removed 1 base from V and 9 bases from J, with 22 bases in between. The CDR3 is 17 amino acids. The CDR3 bases are TGTGCCAGCAGCTTAAATCAGGCCTCCCTTTTGATGGGTGAGCAGTTCTTC. Protein product: CASSLNQASLLMGEQFF.

The chain has TRBV6-4 and TRBJ2-4; 9 bases fit TRBD1. V lost 3 bases to trimming and J lost 0 bases; unmatched junction nucleotides: 3. Germline assignment: CDR1 MRHNA and CDR2 SNTAGT. The CDR3 extends over 16 amino acids. The CDR3 loop reads CASSERDRVAKNIQYF. CDR3 DNA: TGTGCCAGCAGTGAACGGGACAGGGTAGCCAAAAACATTCAGTACTTC.

The chain carries TRBV5-4 and TRBJ2-7; D unresolved. V shed 2 bases and J shed 6 bases, with 9 bases lying between them. The CDR3 loop spans 12 amino acids. CDR1 and CDR2 from the germline V gene are SGHNT and YYREEE (reference sequence). The CDR3 protein is CASSLPLGEQYF. Here the CDR3 DNA reads TGTGCCAGCAGCTTACCCCTAGGCGAGCAGTACTTC.

V gene TRBV9 combines with J gene TRBJ2-2; possibly TRBD1 for D (6 bases). V lost 3 bases to trimming and J lost 8 bases, with 11 bases between them. The CDR3 contains 13 residues. CDR1 is SGDLS, CDR2 YYNGEE, per germline. The CDR3 reads CASSDRASGELFF. DNA for the CDR3: TGTGCCAGCAGCGACAGGGCATCGGGGGAGCTGTTTTTT.

The chain combines TRBV13 with TRBJ2-5; 13 nucleotides agree with TRBD2. The CDR3 consists of 16 residues. CDR1 and CDR2 (germline): PRHDT, FYEKMQ (reference sequence). Trimming cost V 0 bases and J 2 bases; bases outside gene matches: 0. The DNA for the CDR3 is TGTGCCAGCAGCTTAGGGGGACTAGCGGGGCAAGAGACCCAGTACTTC. Amino acids: CASSLGGLAGQETQYF.

The chain's CDR3 is CASSLDQPQHF. For the CDR3, the DNA is TGTGCCAGCAGCCTAGATCAGCCCCAGCATTTT. The chain couples TRBV2 to TRBJ1-5; D remains ambiguous. In germline, CDR1 is SNHLY, CDR2 FYNNEI. V was pared by 6 bases and J by 5 bases, with 5 bases between. The CDR3 totals 11 residues.

This sequence joins TRBV12-5 and TRBJ2-2, with 7 bases that match TRBD2. V trimming: 0 bases; J trimming: 5 bases; junction bases outside the gene matches: 9. Germline lookup yields CDR1 LGHNT and CDR2 FRNRAP. CDR3 length equals 17 residues. CDR3 in amino acids: CASGLVNAGVKTGELFF. The CDR3 nucleotides are TGTGCTAGTGGTTTGGTAAATGCGGGAGTTAAAACCGGGGAGCTGTTTTTT. The complete variable domain, with remaining parts taken from reference TRBV12-5 and TRBJ2-2, reads DARVTQTPRHKVTEMGQEVTMRCQPILGHNTVFWYRQTMMQGLELLAYFRNRAPLDDSGMPKDRFSAEMPDATLATLKIQPSEPRDSAVYFCASGLVNAGVKTGELFFGEGSRLTVL.

The rearrangement uses TRBV19 and TRBJ2-1, with TRBD2 as a possible D gene (5 bases). Looked up from germline, CDR1 is LNHDA and CDR2 is SQIVND (reference sequence). The CDR3 has 15 residues. V was pared by 5 bases and J by 9 bases, with 20 bases between. CDR3 residues: CASSEIILAVGEQFF. The CDR3 DNA reads TGTGCCAGTAGTGAGATAATCCTAGCCGTCGGTGAGCAGTTCTTC.

The chain carries TRBV4-3 and TRBJ2-5; D possibly corresponds to TRBD1 (6 bases). Looked up from germline, CDR1 is LGHNA and CDR2 is YSLEER. V lost 3 bases, J lost 2 bases, and 13 bases lay in between. This CDR3 contains 15 residues. Written as DNA, the CDR3 is TGCGCCAGCAGCCAGAGCCCGGGACATCAAGAGACCCAGTACTTC. The encoded protein is CASSQSPGHQETQYF.